The clone carrying this TCR delta chain was detected only a few times. Antigen unknown. The template was reverse-transcribed extracted RNA. Pooled V-gene forward primers with one constant-region reverse primer generated the CDR3 amplicons by multiplex PCR. TCRdb reanalyzed the multiplex PCR reads using CATT. The sample consists of some 55,000 delta-chain clones, roughly 15% of them appearing once. This record comes from a study of Vδ1+ human thymocytes. The study's findings and limits: Highly polyclonal TRG and TRD repertoires with Gaussian CDR3 length distributions appeared in thymus.

Germline CDR1 and CDR2: TSWWSYY and QGS. This CDR3 is built from 19 residues. V shed 2 bases, J shed 4 bases, and the junction held 18 bases outside the gene matches. The V call is TRDV1, the J call TRDJ1; 8 nucleotides match TRDD3. The material sequenced was Vdelta1+ gamma-delta thymocytes from the thymus. Subset noted: FACS-sorted CD3+ TCRalphabeta- TCRVdelta1+ TCRVdelta2- thymocytes. The clonotype was recovered from a boy under two years old who had congenital heart surgery. The chain's CDR3 is CALGEYVVGGSIGNDKLIF. The CDR3 nucleotides read TGTGCTCTTGGGGAATACGTAGTTGGGGGATCTATAGGAAACGATAAACTCATCTTT.